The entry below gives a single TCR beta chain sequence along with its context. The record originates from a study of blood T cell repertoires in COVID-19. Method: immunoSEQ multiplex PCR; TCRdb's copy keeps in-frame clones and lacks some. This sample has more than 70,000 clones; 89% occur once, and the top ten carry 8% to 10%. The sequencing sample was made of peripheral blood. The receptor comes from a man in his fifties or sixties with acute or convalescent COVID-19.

The CDR3 DNA sequence: TGTGCCAGCAGTTCCGTAGCCGATGAGCAGTTCTTC. Protein sequence: CASSSVADEQFF. This chain joins TRBV6-5 and TRBJ2-1; no definite D call. Germline V gives CDR1 MNHEY, CDR2 SVGAGI. V lost 4 bases and J 8 bases, leaving 9 bases between the germline ends. There are 12 residues in the CDR3.